The clone carrying this TCR beta chain was seen only a few times. Its antigen is currently unknown. A universal primer site was incorporated via template switching, and the cDNA contained unique molecular identifiers. TCRdb analysed the 5' RACE reads with MiXCR anew, one entry per CDR3 protein. This table has just under 650,000 distinct CDR3 sequences, under 8.5% appearing once. The entry originates in a study of identical twins. Study results and limitations: Beta clonotypes that were abundant in cord blood contained fewer insertions, a pattern absent from memory repertoires. Excess sharing by twins proved weaker in beta out-of-frame sequences.

CDR1 is DFQATT, CDR2 SNEGSKA, per germline (reference sequence). This CDR3 is 16 amino acids long. With V trimmed by 0 bases and J by 2 bases, 8 bases remained unmatched. These records were also assigned to another study, of yellow fever vaccine responses in identical twins.

The rearrangement uses TRBV20-1 and TRBJ2-5; 8 nucleotides agree with TRBD1. The receptor was isolated from a young woman in good health. The sequencing input was PBMCs. Here the CDR3 reads CSARDWPGQAQETQYF. The CDR3 nucleotides read TGCAGTGCTAGAGATTGGCCGGGACAGGCACAAGAGACCCAGTACTTC.